A selection of T cell receptor beta chains follows, all from one sample in a study of blood T cell repertoires in COVID-19. Only in-frame clones appear in the TCRdb table, and some are missing; sequencing was by immunoSEQ multiplex PCR. The table has about 360,000 clones, 81% seen once. Input material: peripheral blood. Every receptor here comes from a human donor with acute or convalescent COVID-19. The donor label of this sample is uncertain. Both conserved end residues are part of each CDR3. A D gene is named only where the DNA matches it firmly. A clone size is listed for some rows: how often the clone was seen (once, few, many), or a class if it is expanded.

cdr3_aa	cdr3_nt	v_call	j_call	d_call	clone_size
CASRAPGLAVPGYF	TGTGCCAGCAGAGCTCCGGGACTAGCGGTCCCAGGGTACTTC	TRBV6-5	TRBJ2-4	TRBD2	NA
CASSLARSGGNYEQYF	TGCGCCAGCAGCTTGGCCCGGTCAGGGGGGAACTACGAGCAGTACTTC	TRBV5-1	TRBJ2-7	NA	NA
CAISALQGNQPQHF	TGTGCCATCAGCGCGCTTCAGGGAAATCAGCCCCAGCATTTT	TRBV10-3	TRBJ1-5	NA	NA
CASSRDRTNTGELFF	TGTGCCAGCTCAAGGGACAGGACGAACACCGGGGAGCTGTTTTTT	TRBV18	TRBJ2-2	TRBD1	NA
CATAEGARRGYTF	TGTGCCACCGCTGAGGGGGCGAGGAGAGGCTACACCTTC	TRBV10-3	TRBJ1-2	TRBD1	NA
CASSYSSTGANSPLHF	TGTGCCAGCAGTTACTCGTCGACAGGGGCTAATTCACCCCTCCACTTT	TRBV6-6	TRBJ1-6	TRBD1	once
CATSRAQVTDTQYF	TGTGCCACCAGCAGAGCCCAGGTCACAGATACGCAGTATTTT	TRBV15	TRBJ2-3	NA	once
CASTLTGELFF	TGTGCCAGCACCCTTACCGGGGAGCTGTTTTTT	TRBV7-9	TRBJ2-2	NA	NA
CASSPRTGEQYF	TGTGCCAGCAGCCCACGAACGGGCGAGCAGTACTTC	TRBV5-4	TRBJ2-7	NA	NA
CAWSQARAGGTNNEQFF	TGTGCCTGGAGCCAAGCTCGGGCGGGGGGGACCAACAATGAGCAGTTCTTC	TRBV30	TRBJ2-1	TRBD2	NA
CATSDPGLAGGTDTQYF	TGTGCCACCAGTGACCCCGGACTAGCGGGGGGCACAGATACGCAGTATTTT	TRBV24-1	TRBJ2-3	TRBD2	NA
CASSPIRTSESYEQYF	TGTGCCAGCTCACCTATTCGGACTAGCGAGTCCTACGAGCAGTACTTC	TRBV18	TRBJ2-7	TRBD2	NA
CASSVATGTADNEQFF	TGTGCCAGCAGCGTAGCTACCGGGACAGCGGACAATGAGCAGTTCTTC	TRBV9	TRBJ2-1	TRBD1	NA
CASRHRRNQETQYF	TGTGCCAGCAGACATCGAAGAAACCAAGAGACCCAGTACTTC	TRBV6-5	TRBJ2-5	NA	NA
CASSDLPLGGQFF	TGTGCCAGCAGTGACCTCCCTTTGGGGGGGCAGTTCTTC	TRBV2	TRBJ2-1	NA	NA